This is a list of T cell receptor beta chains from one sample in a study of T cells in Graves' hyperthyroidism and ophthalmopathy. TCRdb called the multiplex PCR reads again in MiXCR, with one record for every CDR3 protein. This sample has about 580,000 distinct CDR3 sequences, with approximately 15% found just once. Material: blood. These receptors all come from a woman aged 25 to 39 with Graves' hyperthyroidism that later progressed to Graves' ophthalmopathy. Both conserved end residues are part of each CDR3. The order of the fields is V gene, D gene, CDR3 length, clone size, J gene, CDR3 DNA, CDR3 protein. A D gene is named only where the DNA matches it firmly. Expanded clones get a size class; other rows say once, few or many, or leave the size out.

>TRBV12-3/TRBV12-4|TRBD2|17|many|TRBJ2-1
TGTGCCAGCAGCCCTCCGGGGGGGGCCAGTTCCTACAATGAGCAGTTCTTC
CASSPPGGASSYNEQFF
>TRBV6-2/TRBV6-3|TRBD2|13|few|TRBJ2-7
TGTGCCAGCAGCCGGGACTACCCGGACGAGCAGTACTTC
CASSRDYPDEQYF
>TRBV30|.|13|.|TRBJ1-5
TGTGCCTGGAGTACCGCAGGCAATCAGCCCCAGCATTTT
CAWSTAGNQPQHF
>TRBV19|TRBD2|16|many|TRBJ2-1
TGTGCCAGTAGTGCTGGACTAGCGGGGGTATCCAATGAGCAGTTCTTC
CASSAGLAGVSNEQFF
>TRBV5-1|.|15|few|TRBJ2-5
TGCGCCAGCAGCGGGGGCGCGACGTCCCAAGAGACCCAGTACTTC
CASSGGATSQETQYF
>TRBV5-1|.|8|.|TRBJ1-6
TGCGCCAGCACGGACCCCCACTTT
CASTDPHF
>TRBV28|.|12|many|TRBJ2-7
TGTGCCAGCAGTACTCTCCCCTACGAGCAGTACTTC
CASSTLPYEQYF
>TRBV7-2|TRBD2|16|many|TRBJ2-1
TGTGCCAGCAGCTTCAAAAGCGGGAGATCCTACAATGAGCAGTTCTTC
CASSFKSGRSYNEQFF
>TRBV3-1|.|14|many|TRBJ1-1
TGTGCCAGCAGCCACAAGGTGGGGTACACTGAAGCTTTCTTT
CASSHKVGYTEAFF
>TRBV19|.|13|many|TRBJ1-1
TGTGCCAGCCGCCTTTCCTCAGTGGGGAGAGCTTTCTTT
CASRLSSVGRAFF
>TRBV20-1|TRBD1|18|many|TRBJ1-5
TGCAGTGCTGACAGTGTACAGGGGACTCCTTATAGCAATCAGCCCCAGCATTTT
CSADSVQGTPYSNQPQHF
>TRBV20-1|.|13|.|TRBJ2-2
TGCAGTGGGGTAGCCTCGAACACCGGGGAGCTGTTTTTT
CSGVASNTGELFF
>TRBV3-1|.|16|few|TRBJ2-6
TGTGCCAGCAGTCCCAGCCCCACCACTGGGGCCAACGTCCTGACTTTC
CASSPSPTTGANVLTF
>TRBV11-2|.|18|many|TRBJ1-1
TGTGCCAGCAGTCTTCAACGGGACACCCAGAATATTCTTACTGAAGCTTTCTTT
CASSLQRDTQNILTEAFF
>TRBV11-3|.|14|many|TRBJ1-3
TGTGCCAGCAGCTTGGCCTCAGGGGGAAACACCATATATTTT
CASSLASGGNTIYF
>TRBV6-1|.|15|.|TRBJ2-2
TGTGCCAGCAGTAATCGGGACGGGAACACCGGGGAGCTGTTTTTT
CASSNRDGNTGELFF
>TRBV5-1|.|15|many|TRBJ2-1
TGCGCCAGCAGCTTGGCCCAACCGGGTAACAATGAGCAGTTCTTC
CASSLAQPGNNEQFF
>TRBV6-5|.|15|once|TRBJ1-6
TGTGCCAGCAGTTGGGGCTTGGGGAGGTCTTCACCCCTCCACTTT
CASSWGLGRSSPLHF
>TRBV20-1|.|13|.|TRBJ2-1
TGCAGTGCTAAGGCTAGCGAGTACAATGAGCAGTTCTTC
CSAKASEYNEQFF
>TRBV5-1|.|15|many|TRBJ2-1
TGCGCCAGCAGCTTGGAGGGAACACAGTGGAATGAGCAGTTCTTC
CASSLEGTQWNEQFF
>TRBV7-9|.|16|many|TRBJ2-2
TGTGCCAGCCCCGGGCGGGCAACAATCTACACCGGGGAGCTGTTTTTT
CASPGRATIYTGELFF
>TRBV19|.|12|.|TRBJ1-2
TGTGCCAGTAGTAGACAAAAGCATGGCTACACCTTC
CASSRQKHGYTF
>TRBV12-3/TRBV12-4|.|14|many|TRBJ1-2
TGTGCCAGCAGTTTGGGTCCCCTCTTAGGTGGCTACACCTTC
CASSLGPLLGGYTF
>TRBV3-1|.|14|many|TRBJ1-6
TGTGCCAGCAGCCAAGATCGCGGGGGAGCACCCCTCCACTTT
CASSQDRGGAPLHF
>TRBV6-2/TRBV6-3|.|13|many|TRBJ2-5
TGTGCCAGCTATACAGGGTACATCAAGACCCAGTACTTC
CASYTGYIKTQYF
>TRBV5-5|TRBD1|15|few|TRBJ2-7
TGTGCCAGCAGTTTGGGCCGGGACAGGGGTTACGAGCAGTACTTC
CASSLGRDRGYEQYF
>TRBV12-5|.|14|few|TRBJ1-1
TGTGCTAGTGCCAAGGCTACAGGGAACCCTGAAGCTTTCTTT
CASAKATGNPEAFF
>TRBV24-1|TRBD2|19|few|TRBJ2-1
TGTGCCACCAGTGATTTAGGGACTAGCGGGAGGGCCGACTACAATGAGCAGTTCTTC
CATSDLGTSGRADYNEQFF
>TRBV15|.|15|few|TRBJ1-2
TGTGCCACCAGCAGAGATTGGGACTCGGTCAACGGCTACACCTTC
CATSRDWDSVNGYTF
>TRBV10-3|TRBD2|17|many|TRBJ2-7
TGTGCCATCAGTGAGTCGGTGGGACTAGCGGGAGCAGGGGAGCAGTACTTC
CAISESVGLAGAGEQYF
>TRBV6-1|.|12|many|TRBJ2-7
TGTGCCAGCAGTGAACTGACGGCCGAGCAGTACTTC
CASSELTAEQYF
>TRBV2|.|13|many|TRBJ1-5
TGTGCCAGCAACGACAGGAGCAATCAGCCCCAGCATTTT
CASNDRSNQPQHF
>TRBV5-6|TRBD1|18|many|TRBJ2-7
TGTGCCAGCAGCCCACCGGGACAGGGGTTTCTCGGCCCCTACGAGCAGTACTTC
CASSPPGQGFLGPYEQYF
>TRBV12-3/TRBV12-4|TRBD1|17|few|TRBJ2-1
TGTGCCAGCAGGCAGGGAAGGGGACAGGGCCGGTACAATGAGCAGTTCTTC
CASRQGRGQGRYNEQFF
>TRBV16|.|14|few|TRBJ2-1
TGTGCCAGCAGCCAATTGGCAGGGCAACATGAGCAGTTCTTC
CASSQLAGQHEQFF
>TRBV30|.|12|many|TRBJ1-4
TGTGCCTGGAGTAGGGGGGGGGGAAAACTGTTTTTT
CAWSRGGGKLFF
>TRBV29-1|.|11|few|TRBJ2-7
TGCAGCGTTGAACGGCAGAACGAGCAGTACTTC
CSVERQNEQYF
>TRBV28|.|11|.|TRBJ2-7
TGTGCCAGCAGTTCCCCCCGCGAGCAGTACTTC
CASSSPREQYF
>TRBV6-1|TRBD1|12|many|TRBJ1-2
TGTGCCAGCATGGACAGGGACTATGGCTACACCTTC
CASMDRDYGYTF
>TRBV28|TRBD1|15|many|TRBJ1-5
TGTGCCAGCAGAACAGGGGTCCTAGGAAATCAGCCCCAGCATTTT
CASRTGVLGNQPQHF